Listed below are T cell receptor beta chains from one sample, sequenced in a study of radiation and T cells in renal cell carcinoma. Sequencing was performed with immunoSEQ multiplex PCR; in TCRdb, only in-frame clones are kept and a portion is missing. This table holds around 75,000 clones, 82% found once. Sample: blood, taken from a patient whose treatment included radiotherapy and nephrectomy. Source of these receptors: a man aged 55 to 69 with renal cell carcinoma. The CDR3 runs from the conserved cysteine through the conserved F or W. A D gene is named only where the DNA matches it firmly. Clone size is given for some rows only: seen once, a few or many times, or a class if the clone is expanded.

TRBV7-2	.	TRBJ1-1	TRBD1	CASSSRGRDTEAFF	TGTGCCAGCAGCTCCAGGGGGCGAGACACTGAAGCTTTCTTT
TRBV5-1	few	TRBJ2-3	.	CASSRGSGDTQYF	TGCGCCAGCAGCAGGGGGAGCGGAGATACGCAGTATTTT
TRBV11-2	.	TRBJ2-1	.	CASSLVGYNEQFF	TGTGCCAGCAGCTTAGTCGGTTACAATGAGCAGTTCTTC
TRBV28	.	TRBJ2-7	.	CASSDSSYEQYF	TGTGCCAGCAGTGACAGCTCCTACGAGCAGTACTTC
TRBV4-2	.	TRBJ1-1	TRBD1	CASSPDRGRSTEAFF	TGTGCCAGCAGCCCGGACAGGGGGCGGAGCACTGAAGCTTTCTTT
TRBV6-1	.	TRBJ1-3	.	CASTRSLDSGNTIYF	TGTGCCAGCACCCGGTCGTTGGATTCTGGAAACACCATATATTTT
TRBV28	.	TRBJ2-7	TRBD1	CASRTSGQGISYEQYF	TGTGCCAGCAGAACATCGGGACAGGGGATTTCGTACGAGCAGTACTTC
TRBV10-3	.	TRBJ2-2	TRBD2	CAIGVGLAGGNTGELFF	TGTGCCATCGGGGTGGGACTAGCGGGAGGAAACACCGGGGAGCTGTTTTTT
TRBV4-3	.	TRBJ2-7	.	CASSQDGYEQYF	TGCGCCAGCAGCCAAGATGGGTACGAGCAGTACTTC
TRBV28	.	TRBJ2-5	TRBD1	CASGWPGTGGETQYF	TGTGCCAGCGGGTGGCCCGGGACAGGGGGAGAGACCCAGTACTTC
TRBV27	.	TRBJ2-5	.	CASSFWGETQYF	TGTGCCAGCAGTTTCTGGGGGGAGACCCAGTACTTC
TRBV28	few	TRBJ1-1	.	CASSPHGSMNTEAFF	TGTGCCAGCAGTCCACACGGTAGCATGAACACTGAAGCTTTCTTT
TRBV18	.	TRBJ1-5	TRBD1	CASSLDRGQGSNQPQHF	TGTGCCAGCTCCCTAGACAGGGGGCAAGGTAGCAATCAGCCCCAGCATTTT
TRBV5-6	.	TRBJ2-1	TRBD2	CASRKRGDAYNEQFF	TGTGCCAGTAGAAAGCGGGGGGATGCCTACAATGAGCAGTTCTTC
TRBV7-9	.	TRBJ2-3	.	CASSLSTSTDTQYF	TGTGCCAGCAGCCTGTCGACTAGCACAGATACGCAGTATTTT
TRBV4-1	many	TRBJ1-5	.	CASSQGATNQPQHF	TGCGCCAGCAGCCAAGGGGCAACCAATCAGCCCCAGCATTTT
TRBV7-9	.	TRBJ2-7	TRBD2	CASRPSGAREQYF	TGTGCCAGCCGACCCAGCGGGGCTCGCGAGCAGTACTTC
TRBV7-6	.	TRBJ2-7	.	CASSLGGGGPSTVSYEQYF	TGTGCCAGCAGCTTAGGAGGGGGGGGCCCCTCCACAGTCTCTTACGAGCAGTACTTC
TRBV6-4	.	TRBJ2-3	.	CASSVDFTDTQYF	TGTGCCAGCAGTGTTGATTTTACGGATACGCAGTATTTT
TRBV5-1	.	TRBJ2-5	.	CASSLDVQGGQETQYF	TGCGCCAGCAGCTTGGATGTGCAGGGTGGCCAAGAGACCCAGTACTTC
TRBV11-1	.	TRBJ1-2	.	CASSSVQGWLYGYTF	TGTGCCAGCAGCTCCGTACAAGGGTGGCTCTATGGCTACACCTTC
TRBV7-9	.	TRBJ1-1	.	CASIDLRGAVYAEAFF	TGTGCCAGCATCGATTTAAGGGGCGCCGTGTACGCTGAAGCTTTCTTT
TRBV5-1	.	TRBJ2-5	.	CASSLPQGQETQYF	TGCGCCAGCAGCCTGCCGCAGGGGCAAGAGACCCAGTACTTC
TRBV7-6	.	TRBJ2-2	.	CASSLNRVGELFF	TGTGCCAGCAGCTTAAACAGGGTCGGGGAGCTGTTTTTT
TRBV15	.	TRBJ2-2	.	CATSRDAGTAITGELFF	TGTGCCACCAGCAGAGATGCGGGGACAGCTATCACCGGGGAGCTGTTTTTT
TRBV14	.	TRBJ1-2	.	CASSQVSTAAALLYGYTF	TGTGCCAGCAGCCAAGTCTCGACCGCGGCAGCCCTGCTCTATGGCTACACCTTC
TRBV7-2	few	TRBJ1-4	.	CASSLEGGFEKLFF	TGTGCCAGCAGCTTAGAGGGGGGATTTGAAAAACTGTTTTTT
TRBV25-1	.	TRBJ1-1	.	CASSPNGGWEAFF	TGTGCCAGCAGTCCTAATGGGGGTTGGGAAGCTTTCTTT
TRBV30	.	TRBJ1-2	TRBD1	CAWSLGTGGVYGYTF	TGTGCCTGGAGTTTAGGGACAGGTGGCGTCTATGGCTACACCTTC
TRBV27	.	TRBJ2-7	.	CASSRTAIYEQYF	TGTGCCAGCAGTCGGACAGCTATCTACGAGCAGTACTTC
TRBV5-1	.	TRBJ2-5	.	CASSLGSGFWETQYF	TGCGCCAGCAGCTTGGGTTCGGGGTTTTGGGAGACCCAGTACTTC
TRBV5-1	.	TRBJ2-3	TRBD2	CASSTQAGGSDTQYF	TGCGCCAGCAGCACCCAAGCGGGAGGGTCAGATACGCAGTATTTT
TRBV7-9	once	TRBJ2-5	.	CASSWGETQYF	TGTGCCAGCAGCTGGGGGGAGACCCAGTACTTC
TRBV6-5	.	TRBJ1-6	.	CASREGNRSPLHF	TGTGCCAGCAGGGAAGGGAACAGATCACCCCTCCACTTT
TRBV7-2	.	TRBJ2-5	.	CASSLRGIPQETQYF	TGTGCCAGCAGCTTAAGGGGGATCCCCCAAGAGACCCAGTACTTC
TRBV6-1	.	TRBJ2-7	TRBD1	CASSGWTGDKDEQYF	TGTGCCAGCAGTGGCTGGACAGGGGATAAGGACGAGCAGTACTTC
TRBV19	.	TRBJ2-2	.	CATRLLGEGGTGELFF	TGTGCCACCCGACTATTGGGGGAAGGTGGAACCGGGGAGCTGTTTTTT
TRBV7-8	.	TRBJ1-5	.	CASSLVREGQPQHF	TGTGCCAGCAGCTTAGTGAGGGAGGGACAGCCCCAGCATTTT
TRBV5-1	few	TRBJ1-5	TRBD1	CASSRDSGGNQPQHF	TGCGCCAGCAGCAGGGACAGCGGGGGGAATCAGCCCCAGCATTTT
TRBV18	.	TRBJ2-7	.	CASSPGGPYSYEQYF	TGTGCCAGCTCACCAGGCGGTCCCTACTCCTACGAGCAGTACTTC
TRBV4-1	many	TRBJ1-5	.	CASSQEGSESQPQHF	TGCGCCAGCAGCCAAGAAGGTTCCGAATCTCAGCCCCAGCATTTT
TRBV30	few	TRBJ2-1	.	CAWTKPRPDEQFF	TGTGCCTGGACGAAACCCCGACCTGATGAGCAGTTCTTC
TRBV15	.	TRBJ1-2	TRBD1	CATSRDPGQGYGYTF	TGTGCCACCAGCAGAGATCCGGGACAGGGGTATGGCTACACCTTC
TRBV28	.	TRBJ1-4	.	CASSFPPTVLGEKLFF	TGTGCCAGCAGTTTTCCCCCGACAGTCCTGGGGGAAAAACTGTTTTTT
TRBV7-3	.	TRBJ2-5	TRBD1	CASSLYRGETQYF	TGTGCCAGCAGCTTATACAGGGGTGAGACCCAGTACTTC
TRBV11-3	.	TRBJ2-3	TRBD1	CASSHGQGGTDTQYF	TGTGCCAGCAGCCACGGACAGGGTGGCACAGATACGCAGTATTTT
TRBV11-2	.	TRBJ2-7	.	CASSSLGDSSYEQYF	TGTGCCAGCAGCTCCCTGGGGGATAGCTCCTACGAGCAGTACTTC
TRBV4-1	.	TRBJ1-4	.	CASSQEEGTGGLFF	TGCGCCAGCAGCCAAGAGGAAGGAACAGGTGGACTGTTTTTT
TRBV30	.	TRBJ1-4	TRBD1	CAWSVQGGNEKLFF	TGTGCCTGGAGTGTACAGGGGGGGAATGAAAAACTGTTTTTT
TRBV6-5	.	TRBJ1-3	TRBD1	CASSSGQGNTIYF	TGTGCCAGCAGTTCCGGACAGGGTAACACCATATATTTT
TRBV28	.	TRBJ2-7	TRBD1	CASSWTGTGASYEQYF	TGTGCCAGCAGTTGGACCGGGACAGGAGCCTCCTACGAGCAGTACTTC
TRBV11-2	.	TRBJ2-7	.	CASSSVSRALFEQYF	TGTGCCAGCAGCTCAGTCTCGCGGGCCCTTTTCGAGCAGTACTTC
TRBV19	.	TRBJ2-7	.	CASSTYLTSSTLPYEQYF	TGTGCCAGTAGTACCTACTTGACTAGTAGTACCCTACCCTACGAGCAGTACTTC
TRBV14	few	TRBJ1-3	.	CASSQFGRAGNTIYF	TGTGCCAGCAGCCAATTTGGGAGGGCTGGAAACACCATATATTTT
TRBV18	.	TRBJ2-3	TRBD1	CASSRSGTGATTQYF	TGTGCCAGCTCACGATCCGGGACAGGGGCCACTACGCAGTATTTT
TRBV9	.	TRBJ2-7	.	CASSVDIGQSYEQYF	TGTGCCAGCAGCGTAGATATCGGACAGAGCTACGAGCAGTACTTC
TRBV5-6	once	TRBJ2-3	.	CASSFVGPTDTQYF	TGTGCCAGCAGCTTTGTGGGTCCCACAGATACGCAGTATTTT